These T cell receptor beta chains were read from a single sample in a study of T cells in Graves' hyperthyroidism and ophthalmopathy. TCRdb fed the multiplex PCR reads into MiXCR, producing one record per CDR3 protein. The repertoire includes about 690,000 distinct CDR3 sequences, 17% of them detected once, and roughly 15% sits in the top ten. The sequenced sample was blood. The receptors were sampled from a man in his forties or fifties with Graves' hyperthyroidism. The CDR3 runs from the conserved cysteine through the conserved F or W. The D gene is left open where the match is weak. A row's size may be missing; if present it is once, few, many or a size class.

d_gene: -
v_gene: TRBV7-8
j_gene: TRBJ2-3
abundance: -
CDR3nt: TGTGCCAGCAGCTTACAGTCAGGGGGCACAGATACGCAGTATTTT
CDR3aa: CASSLQSGGTDTQYF

d_gene: -
v_gene: TRBV9
j_gene: TRBJ1-5
abundance: -
CDR3nt: TGTGCCAGCAGCGTAGGGTCAGGGCCGTATCAGCCCCAGCATTTT
CDR3aa: CASSVGSGPYQPQHF

d_gene: -
v_gene: TRBV6-5
j_gene: TRBJ2-7
abundance: -
CDR3nt: TGTGCCAGCAGTTACTCTGCAGGGAGGAGCTACGAGCAGTACTTC
CDR3aa: CASSYSAGRSYEQYF

d_gene: TRBD1
v_gene: TRBV6-2/TRBV6-3
j_gene: TRBJ1-6
abundance: -
CDR3nt: TGTGCCAGCAGTAAACAGGGGCGGAGGTCACCCCTCCACTTT
CDR3aa: CASSKQGRRSPLHF

d_gene: TRBD2
v_gene: TRBV6-2/TRBV6-3
j_gene: TRBJ2-1
abundance: -
CDR3nt: TGTGCCAGCATGGATAGCGGGGACTCCTACAATGAGCAGTTCTTC
CDR3aa: CASMDSGDSYNEQFF

d_gene: -
v_gene: TRBV29-1
j_gene: TRBJ1-5
abundance: many
CDR3nt: TGCAGCGTCAGGGATAGCAATCAGCCCCAGCATTTT
CDR3aa: CSVRDSNQPQHF

d_gene: -
v_gene: TRBV24-1
j_gene: TRBJ2-2
abundance: -
CDR3nt: TGTGCCACCGGAAGGCAGTCGAAAACCGGGGAGCTGTTTTTT
CDR3aa: CATGRQSKTGELFF

d_gene: -
v_gene: TRBV12-5
j_gene: TRBJ2-6
abundance: few
CDR3nt: TGTGCTAGTGGGACTTCCCGTCTCGGTTCTGGGGCCAACGTCCTGACTTTC
CDR3aa: CASGTSRLGSGANVLTF

d_gene: TRBD2
v_gene: TRBV6-6
j_gene: TRBJ2-7
abundance: many
CDR3nt: TGTGCCAGCAGTTACGGTGACGGGAGGGTCGGTATGGGGAGGGCCTCCTACGAGCAGTACTTC
CDR3aa: CASSYGDGRVGMGRASYEQYF

d_gene: -
v_gene: TRBV28
j_gene: TRBJ1-1
abundance: -
CDR3nt: TGTGCCAGCAGTTTAATGGTGAGCACTGAAGCTTTCTTT
CDR3aa: CASSLMVSTEAFF

d_gene: TRBD1
v_gene: TRBV3-1
j_gene: TRBJ2-3
abundance: many
CDR3nt: TGTGCCAGCAGCCAAACAGGGGTCGCAGATACGCAGTATTTT
CDR3aa: CASSQTGVADTQYF

d_gene: -
v_gene: TRBV5-6
j_gene: TRBJ2-3
abundance: -
CDR3nt: TGTGCCAGCAGCTTCTACATGGTGGATACGCAGTATTTT
CDR3aa: CASSFYMVDTQYF

d_gene: TRBD2
v_gene: TRBV11-2
j_gene: TRBJ2-7
abundance: -
CDR3nt: TGTGCCAGCAGCTTCCCACCGTGGACTAGCGGTCCCTACGAGCAGTACTTC
CDR3aa: CASSFPPWTSGPYEQYF

d_gene: -
v_gene: TRBV27
j_gene: TRBJ2-2
abundance: -
CDR3nt: TGTGCCAGCAGAGAACAGGGAGCGAACACCGGGGAGCTGTTTTTT
CDR3aa: CASREQGANTGELFF

d_gene: -
v_gene: TRBV28
j_gene: TRBJ1-1
abundance: many
CDR3nt: TGTGCCAGCAGTTTTTCATTCATGAACACTGAAGCTTTCTTT
CDR3aa: CASSFSFMNTEAFF

d_gene: TRBD2
v_gene: TRBV28
j_gene: TRBJ2-1
abundance: many
CDR3nt: TGTGCCAGCAGTTTTTATTCTCAAACTAGCGGGGGAGACAATGAGCAGTTCTTC
CDR3aa: CASSFYSQTSGGDNEQFF

d_gene: -
v_gene: TRBV6-2/TRBV6-3
j_gene: TRBJ1-5
abundance: few
CDR3nt: TGTGCCAGCAGTTACGGCGGGGGCCGGGGGCAGCCCCAGCATTTT
CDR3aa: CASSYGGGRGQPQHF

d_gene: -
v_gene: TRBV6-5
j_gene: TRBJ1-1
abundance: -
CDR3nt: TGTGCCAGCAGTTACTCCAGGACAGTGAGGGCTTTCTTT
CDR3aa: CASSYSRTVRAFF

d_gene: -
v_gene: TRBV12-3/TRBV12-4
j_gene: TRBJ2-5
abundance: few
CDR3nt: TGTGCCAGCATCCAGCTGGCACAGAGGGAGACCCAGTACTTC
CDR3aa: CASIQLAQRETQYF

d_gene: -
v_gene: TRBV4-3
j_gene: TRBJ1-2
abundance: -
CDR3nt: TGCGCCAGCAGCCAAGTGGACAGCGACTATGGCTACACCTTC
CDR3aa: CASSQVDSDYGYTF

d_gene: -
v_gene: TRBV7-9
j_gene: TRBJ2-1
abundance: -
CDR3nt: TGTGCCAGCAGCTTAGTAGATCCCTACAATGAGCAGTTCTTC
CDR3aa: CASSLVDPYNEQFF

d_gene: -
v_gene: TRBV20-1
j_gene: TRBJ2-3
abundance: many
CDR3nt: TGCAGTGCTAGAGAGTACGCGGGTAGCACAGATACGCAGTATTTT
CDR3aa: CSAREYAGSTDTQYF

d_gene: -
v_gene: TRBV27
j_gene: TRBJ2-5
abundance: -
CDR3nt: TGTGCCAGCAGTTTATACGGACAGCAAGAGACCCAGTACTTC
CDR3aa: CASSLYGQQETQYF

d_gene: -
v_gene: TRBV30
j_gene: TRBJ1-2
abundance: many
CDR3nt: TGTGCCTGGGGATTTTCTAACTATGGCTACACCTTC
CDR3aa: CAWGFSNYGYTF

d_gene: -
v_gene: TRBV2
j_gene: TRBJ2-7
abundance: -
CDR3nt: TGTGCCAGCAGTGAACATTTAGAGCGGAGCTCCTACGAGCAGTACTTC
CDR3aa: CASSEHLERSSYEQYF

d_gene: -
v_gene: TRBV11-2
j_gene: TRBJ2-1
abundance: many
CDR3nt: TGTGCCAGCAGCTTAGATCTAGGGGCGCACTACAATGAGCAGTTCTTC
CDR3aa: CASSLDLGAHYNEQFF

d_gene: TRBD1
v_gene: TRBV2
j_gene: TRBJ2-7
abundance: many
CDR3nt: TGTGCCAGCAGCAGACAGGGCCCCGGCTACGAGCAGTACTTC
CDR3aa: CASSRQGPGYEQYF

d_gene: TRBD2
v_gene: TRBV12-3/TRBV12-4
j_gene: TRBJ2-7
abundance: many
CDR3nt: TGTGCCAGCAAGGTCGGGGGGTCCTCCTACGAGCAGTACTTC
CDR3aa: CASKVGGSSYEQYF

d_gene: TRBD2
v_gene: TRBV10-3
j_gene: TRBJ2-5
abundance: few
CDR3nt: TGTGCCATCAAAGCGGGAGGGCCGGAGACCCAGTACTTC
CDR3aa: CAIKAGGPETQYF

d_gene: -
v_gene: TRBV28
j_gene: TRBJ2-4
abundance: many
CDR3nt: TGTGCCAGCAGTTTATCGGGAGGGGGCGGCATTCAGTACTTC
CDR3aa: CASSLSGGGGIQYF

d_gene: -
v_gene: TRBV2
j_gene: TRBJ1-5
abundance: many
CDR3nt: TGTGCCAGCAGGGGGGACAATGAAGATCAGCCCCAGCATTTT
CDR3aa: CASRGDNEDQPQHF

d_gene: TRBD2
v_gene: TRBV30
j_gene: TRBJ2-2
abundance: few
CDR3nt: TGTGCCTGGAGACTAGCGGGAAACACCGGGGAGCTGTTTTTT
CDR3aa: CAWRLAGNTGELFF

d_gene: TRBD2
v_gene: TRBV29-1
j_gene: TRBJ2-7
abundance: few
CDR3nt: TGCAGCGTTGAGACTAGCGGGTTTGAAGAGCAGTACTTC
CDR3aa: CSVETSGFEEQYF

d_gene: TRBD1
v_gene: TRBV5-1
j_gene: TRBJ2-7
abundance: many
CDR3nt: TGCGCCAGCAGCTTGGGAGGTCGGGACAGTCTCTACGAGCAGTACTTC
CDR3aa: CASSLGGRDSLYEQYF

d_gene: -
v_gene: TRBV19
j_gene: TRBJ2-4
abundance: few
CDR3nt: TGTGCCAGTAGTCCCTTAAGGGGAGTGGGTATTCAGTACTTC
CDR3aa: CASSPLRGVGIQYF

d_gene: TRBD1
v_gene: TRBV12-3/TRBV12-4
j_gene: TRBJ1-2
abundance: many
CDR3nt: TGTGCCAGCAGTTTAGTGGCAGGGGGCATGGGCGACTATGGCTACACCTTC
CDR3aa: CASSLVAGGMGDYGYTF

d_gene: TRBD2
v_gene: TRBV11-2
j_gene: TRBJ2-1
abundance: many
CDR3nt: TGTGCCAGCAGCTTAGGTTCCCTAGCGGGAGTCAGCTCCTACAATGAGCAGTTCTTC
CDR3aa: CASSLGSLAGVSSYNEQFF

d_gene: TRBD2
v_gene: TRBV20-1
j_gene: TRBJ2-7
abundance: many
CDR3nt: TGCAGTGCTTACCTTACTAGCGGATCCAGCTCCTACGAGCAGTACTTC
CDR3aa: CSAYLTSGSSSYEQYF

d_gene: TRBD2
v_gene: TRBV7-9
j_gene: TRBJ2-3
abundance: many
CDR3nt: TGTGCCAGCAGTTCCGCCGGGACTACGTTTGCAGATACGCAGTATTTT
CDR3aa: CASSSAGTTFADTQYF

d_gene: -
v_gene: TRBV18
j_gene: TRBJ2-5
abundance: -
CDR3nt: TGTGCCAGCTCACCATTAGAACAAGAGACCCAGTACTTC
CDR3aa: CASSPLEQETQYF

d_gene: -
v_gene: TRBV7-2
j_gene: TRBJ2-3
abundance: many
CDR3nt: TGTGCCAGCAGCTCAGGGGTCACAGATACGCAGTATTTT
CDR3aa: CASSSGVTDTQYF